These 29 T cell receptor beta chains were all obtained from the same sample, sequenced in a study of blood T cell repertoires in COVID-19. Data came from immunoSEQ multiplex PCR; TCRdb stores just in-frame clones and leaves some out. The sample records 140,000 or so clones, approximately 79% being singletons. The sequenced sample consisted of peripheral blood. These receptors all stem from a man in his fifties or sixties with active or convalescent COVID-19.

This clone came up a few times. The V call is TRBV6-5, the J call TRBJ1-3; D is unclear. Germline V gives CDR1 MNHEY, CDR2 SVGAGI. The CDR3 spans 14 residues. The V and J ends lost 7 bases and 0 bases respectively, with 10 bases between them. The CDR3 coding sequence is TGTGCCAGCATGAGGGCCATCTCTGGAAACACCATATATTTT. Protein product: CASMRAISGNTIYF.

The chain uses TRBV29-1 and TRBJ1-4, with no clear D. The CDR3 totals 13 residues. Germline lookup yields CDR1 SQVTM and CDR2 ANQGSEA. With 4 bases removed from V and 5 bases from J, the gap between germline ends came to 11 bases. As DNA, the CDR3 is TGCAGCGTTGGTAGCCGTGGGAATGAAAAACTGTTTTTT. Translating it yields CSVGSRGNEKLFF.

The V gene is TRBV6-1, the J gene TRBJ2-5, with 11 bases matching TRBD2. The trim removed 3 bases at V and 4 bases at J, leaving 7 bases unmatched. Germline V gene sequence: CDR1 MNHNS, CDR2 SASEGT. The CDR3 covers 16 residues. The CDR3 sequence: CASSDYSGRAGETQYF. The CDR3, as DNA: TGTGCCAGCAGTGACTATAGCGGGAGGGCCGGAGAGACCCAGTACTTC.

V usage is TRBV19 and J usage is TRBJ2-7; D is uncertain. V was pared by 3 bases and J by 0 bases, with 9 bases between. This CDR3 is built from 14 residues. In germline, CDR1 is LNHDA, CDR2 SQIVND (reference sequence). CDR3 sequence: CASSIAVSSYEQYF. The DNA of the CDR3 is TGTGCCAGTAGTATCGCGGTGAGCTCCTACGAGCAGTACTTC. Full variable domain (remainder filled in from reference TRBV19 and TRBJ2-7): DGGITQSPKYLFRKEGQNVTLSCEQNLNHDAMYWYRQDPGQGLRLIYYSQIVNDFQKGDIAEGYSVSREKKESFPLTVTSAQKNPTAFYLCASSIAVSSYEQYFGPGTRLTVT.

This chain joins TRBV28 and TRBJ1-2; D is perhaps TRBD1 (5 bases). Germline values: CDR1 MDHEN, CDR2 SYDVKM. Trimming stripped 1 base from V and 8 bases from J, with 11 bases between. The CDR3 is 13 residues long. CDR3 in DNA: TGTGCCAGCAGTTTATCCGCCCAGGGAGGCTACACCTTC. Encoded protein: CASSLSAQGGYTF.

The V and J genes are TRBV9 and TRBJ2-7, with 9 positions matching TRBD2. The CDR3 contains 14 residues. Germline-derived CDR1 and CDR2 are SGDLS and YYNGEE. J lost 4 bases, V lost 3 bases, and 5 bases had no gene match. This CDR3 reads CASSEAGGSYEQYF. In DNA form, the CDR3 reads TGTGCCAGCAGCGAAGCGGGAGGTAGTTACGAGCAGTACTTC. The full variable domain, its missing parts supplied by reference TRBV9 and TRBJ2-7, is DSGVTQTPKHLITATGQRVTLRCSPRSGDLSVYWYQQSLDQGLQFLIQYYNGEERAKGNILERFSAQQFPDLHSELNLSSLELGDSALYFCASSEAGGSYEQYFGPGTRLTVT.

The J gene is TRBJ2-1, the V gene TRBV3-1 (or the pseudogene TRBV3-2), with D perhaps TRBD2 (6 bases). The V and J ends lost 2 bases and 0 bases respectively, with 11 bases between them. Germline CDR1 and CDR2: LGHDT and YNNKEL (reference sequence). The CDR3 consists of 16 residues. The CDR3 DNA follows: TGTGCCAGCAGCCAAATAAGCGGGCCCTCCTACAATGAGCAGTTCTTC. This translates into CASSQISGPSYNEQFF.

V gene TRBV27 combines with J gene TRBJ2-1; 10 bases match TRBD2. This CDR3 comprises 16 residues. J gave up 8 bases and V 3 bases, and 10 bases lay outside the gene matches. Per germline, CDR1 MNHEY and CDR2 SMNVEV (reference sequence). The chain's CDR3 is CASSFNGAGGPHEQFF. CDR3 nucleotide sequence: TGTGCCAGCAGTTTTAACGGAGCGGGAGGGCCCCATGAGCAGTTCTTC.

This chain uses TRBV15 with TRBJ1-3, with 8 bases identical to TRBD1. The CDR3 is 15 residues long. V shed 4 bases and J 4 bases; nucleotides not matched to a gene: 6. Germline V gives CDR1 LNHNV, CDR2 YYDKDF (reference sequence). CDR3 bases: TGTGCCACCAGCATTCGGACAGGGTCGGGAAACACCATATATTTT. As protein: CATSIRTGSGNTIYF.

DNA of the CDR3: TGTGCCAGCAGTTGGCTAGCGGGGGAGGTCCGCCCAGATACGCAGTATTTT. It encodes CASSWLAGEVRPDTQYF. The chain uses TRBV27 and TRBJ2-3; 10 bases align to TRBD2. V lost 4 bases and J lost 4; bases outside the gene matches: 11. This CDR3 comprises 17 residues. Germline CDR1 MNHEY, CDR2 SMNVEV (reference sequence).

This clone has a handful of counts. The chain has TRBV7-8 and TRBJ1-2; 9 bases fit TRBD1. This CDR3 is built from 17 residues. After removal of 2 bases from V and 5 bases from J, the junction contained 12 bases not matched to a gene. Germline CDR1 reads SGHVS; CDR2 reads FQNEAQ. The CDR3 nucleotides read TGTGCCAGCAGCTTACTCTCTACAGGGGGCGGGTCTTATGGCTACACCTTC. Amino acids: CASSLLSTGGGSYGYTF.

The chain links TRBV6-5 to TRBJ1-5, with a tentative D call TRBD1 (6 bases). Per the germline V gene, CDR1 is MNHEY and CDR2 is SVGAGI. The CDR3 sequence is 15 residues long. Trimming stripped 6 bases from V and 0 bases from J, with 12 bases between. CDR3 DNA sequence: TGTGCCAGCAGGTTAGGGGGTGCTAGCAATCAGCCCCAGCATTTT. Translated: CASRLGGASNQPQHF.

The chain uses TRBV28 and TRBJ2-1; 10 nucleotides align to TRBD1. CDR1 is MDHEN, CDR2 SYDVKM, per germline. CDR3 length: 14 amino acids. The CDR3 nucleotides are TGTGCGACAGCAGGGGACAGGGGTGTGAATGAGCAGTTCTTC. This sequence encodes CATAGDRGVNEQFF. The full variable domain, rest sourced from reference TRBV28 and TRBJ2-1, is DVKVTQSSRYLVKRTGEKVFLECVQDMDHENMFWYRQDPGLGLRLIYFSYDVKMKEKGDIPEGYSVSREKKERFSLILESASTNQTSMYLCATAGDRGVNEQFFGPGTRLTVL.

This chain connects TRBV6-5 to TRBJ1-4; 7 bases match TRBD1. This CDR3 is built from 15 residues. Trimming took 9 bases from V and 8 from J; bases not matched to a gene: 15. Germline CDR1 and CDR2: MNHEY and SVGAGI. CDR3 region: CASSPEQGNREKLFF. In DNA, the CDR3 is TGTGCCAGTTCCCCCGAACAGGGGAATAGGGAAAAACTGTTTTTT.

V usage is TRBV28 and J usage is TRBJ2-7, with 10 nucleotides matching TRBD1. The CDR3 runs 15 residues. Germline V lookup: CDR1 MDHEN, CDR2 SYDVKM. With V trimmed by 7 bases and J by 2 bases, 8 bases remained unmatched. The CDR3 region has the DNA TGTGCCAGCACCCCCGGGACAGGGGCTCCCTACGAGCAGTACTTC. Translated: CASTPGTGAPYEQYF.

CDR3 sequence reads: CASSLGGGGWDIQYF. The CDR3 bases are TGTGCCAGCAGCTTAGGAGGCGGGGGGTGGGACATTCAGTACTTC. This chain connects TRBV11-2 to TRBJ2-4; 8 bases agree with TRBD2. The V and J ends lost 1 base and 8 bases, in that order; junction bases with no gene match: 7. The CDR3 is 15 amino acids. From germline, CDR1 is SGHAT and CDR2 FQNNGV.

V is TRBV19 and J is TRBJ2-7; D is possibly TRBD1 (5 bases). Trimming took 6 bases from V and 5 from J, leaving 14 bases between them. The CDR3 has 13 residues. Per the germline V gene, CDR1 is LNHDA and CDR2 is SQIVND (reference sequence). CDR3 nucleotides: TGTGCCAGTAGGATGGTTGGGGCCCACGAGCAGTACTTC. Its translation is CASRMVGAHEQYF.

CDR3 amino acids: CASSSTSVFSYEQYF. The CDR3 nucleotides are TGTGCCAGCAGCTCAACTAGCGTTTTTTCCTACGAGCAGTACTTC. J is TRBJ2-7 and V is TRBV28, with TRBD2 matching over 7 bases. The germline V gene has CDR1 MDHEN and CDR2 SYDVKM. V trimming: 6 bases; J trimming: 1 base; junction bases outside the gene matches: 9. The CDR3 extends over 15 amino acids.

In DNA form, the CDR3 reads TGTGCCAGCTCACCGGGACTTCAACCTGCCTACGAGCAGTACTTC. Translated: CASSPGLQPAYEQYF. V is TRBV18 and J is TRBJ2-7, with D perhaps matching TRBD2 (6 bases). The CDR3 is made up of 15 amino acids. Trimming cost V 3 bases and J 2 bases, with 14 bases left between them. Germline V lookup: CDR1 KGHSH, CDR2 LQKENI. Combining the CDR3 with reference TRBV18 and TRBJ2-7 gives the whole variable domain NAGVMQNPRHLVRRRGQEARLRCSPMKGHSHVYWYRQLPEEGLKFMVYLQKENIIDESGMPKERFSAEFPKEGPSILRIQQVVRGDSAAYFCASSPGLQPAYEQYFGPGTRLTVT.

The V call is TRBV7-6, the J call TRBJ1-4; 11 nucleotides line up with TRBD1. The CDR3 extends over 15 amino acids. Unmatched junction bases numbered 2, after V lost 5 bases and J lost 3 bases. CDR1 and CDR2 (germline): SGHVS, FNYEAQ. CDR3 DNA: TGTGCCAGCAGCCAGGACAGGGGGCCTAATGAAAAACTGTTTTTT. Translated, it gives CASSQDRGPNEKLFF. Looking up the rest from reference TRBV7-6 and TRBJ1-4 gives the full variable domain: GAGVSQSPRYKVTKRGQDVALRCDPISGHVSLYWYRQALGQGPEFLTYFNYEAQQDKSGLPNDRFSAERPEGSISTLTIQRTEQRDSAMYRCASSQDRGPNEKLFFGSGTQLSVL.

This chain links TRBV9 with TRBJ2-7, with D possibly matching TRBD1 (6 bases). Germline loops: CDR1 SGDLS, CDR2 YYNGEE. The V end was cut by 4 bases, the J end by 6 bases, with 11 bases between. The CDR3 has 12 residues. The CDR3 here is CASSQQGTEQYF. CDR3 nucleotides: TGTGCCAGCAGCCAGCAGGGGACCGAGCAGTACTTC.

In nucleotides, the CDR3 is TGTGCCAGCACCACTTTCGGGGTCGAGGAAAACACTGAAGCTTTCTTT. This gives the protein CASTTFGVEENTEAFF. The chain employs TRBV7-8 and TRBJ1-1; no definite D call. There are 16 residues in the CDR3. The V and J ends lost 7 bases and 2 bases respectively, with 20 bases between them. Germline CDR1 and CDR2: SGHVS and FQNEAQ.

CDR3 DNA: TGTGCCAGCAGGCTAGCGGGAGGTACCGGGGAGCTGTTTTTT. This codes for CASRLAGGTGELFF. The V gene is TRBV28, the J gene TRBJ2-2; TRBD2 matches 11 bases. The V segment lost 6 bases and the J segment 5 bases; nucleotides outside the gene matches: 2. The V gene's germline CDR1 is MDHEN and CDR2 SYDVKM. This CDR3 spans 14 amino acids.

V is TRBV30 and J is TRBJ2-5, with 7 bases that match TRBD2. The CDR3 extends over 15 amino acids. Germline V gene lookup returns CDR1 GTSNPN and CDR2 SVGIG (reference sequence). Unmatched junction bases numbered 7, after V lost 3 bases and J lost 0 bases. The CDR3 spells CAWSAGLGYQETQYF. The CDR3 DNA sequence: TGTGCCTGGAGCGCAGGACTAGGGTACCAAGAGACCCAGTACTTC.

The chain links TRBV7-9 to TRBJ2-1, with 8 bases matching TRBD1. The V and J ends lost 4 bases and 7 bases, in that order; junction bases with no gene match: 6. The CDR3 totals 14 residues. The V gene's germline CDR1 is SEHNR and CDR2 FQNEAQ (reference sequence). The CDR3, as DNA: TGTGCCAGCAGCTCATCCGGGACAGGTAATGAGCAGTTCTTC. Its protein is CASSSSGTGNEQFF.

The gene calls are TRBV30 and TRBJ2-5; TRBD1 matches 12 bases. The CDR3 runs to 16 residues. V was clipped by 4 bases and J by 2 bases; unmatched bases: 8. Germline V gives CDR1 GTSNPN, CDR2 SVGIG (reference sequence). Here the CDR3 reads CAWTRDRGRGQETQYF. The CDR3, as DNA: TGTGCCTGGACCCGGGACAGGGGGCGAGGGCAAGAGACCCAGTACTTC.

The chain employs TRBV10-3 and TRBJ2-5, with 9 bases fitting TRBD2. The CDR3 is 17 residues long. The junction had 7 bases not matched to a gene; V was cut back by 0 bases and J by 2 bases. CDR1 is ENHRY and CDR2 is SYGVKD in the germline V gene. CDR3: CAISESRGGHQQETQYF. The CDR3 region has the DNA TGTGCCATCAGTGAGTCGCGGGGGGGGCATCAGCAAGAGACCCAGTACTTC.

The J gene is TRBJ1-1, the V gene TRBV5-4; 7 bases map to TRBD1. The CDR3 is 16 amino acids. CDR1 is SGHNT, CDR2 YYREEE, per germline (reference sequence). With 3 bases clipped from V and 6 bases from J, the junction kept 14 bases outside the gene matches. CDR3 sequence (DNA): TGTGCCAGCAGCTGGGGACAGTTAAATCTGAGGGCTGAAGCTTTCTTT. Protein sequence: CASSWGQLNLRAEAFF.

This rearrangement joins TRBV18 to TRBJ1-2; 7 nucleotides line up with TRBD1. CDR3 length equals 13 residues. Germline V gene data show CDR1 as KGHSH and CDR2 as LQKENI. V trimming: 3 bases; J trimming: 8 bases; junction bases outside the gene matches: 6. This CDR3 reads CASSPDRDVGYTF. Here the CDR3 DNA reads TGTGCCAGCTCACCCGACAGGGACGTCGGCTACACCTTC.